This TCR beta chain was profiled in a study of control samples from healthy donors and cancer patients. Sequencing was performed with immunoSEQ multiplex PCR; in TCRdb, only in-frame clones are kept and a portion is missing. The sample has over 200,000 clones; roughly 82% are singletons. This CDR3 is 14 amino acids long. Germline values: CDR1 SGHKS, CDR2 YYEKEE (reference sequence). V shed 4 bases, J shed 3 bases, and the junction held 6 bases outside the gene matches. The source material was PBMCs. The V call is TRBV5-5, the J call TRBJ2-7; 8 bases are a match to TRBD1. The TCR was taken from a woman in her fifties or sixties with lung cancer. The DNA for the CDR3 is TGTGCCAGCAGCCTGGACAGGGCGTTCTACGAGCAGTACTTC. Translated: CASSLDRAFYEQYF.